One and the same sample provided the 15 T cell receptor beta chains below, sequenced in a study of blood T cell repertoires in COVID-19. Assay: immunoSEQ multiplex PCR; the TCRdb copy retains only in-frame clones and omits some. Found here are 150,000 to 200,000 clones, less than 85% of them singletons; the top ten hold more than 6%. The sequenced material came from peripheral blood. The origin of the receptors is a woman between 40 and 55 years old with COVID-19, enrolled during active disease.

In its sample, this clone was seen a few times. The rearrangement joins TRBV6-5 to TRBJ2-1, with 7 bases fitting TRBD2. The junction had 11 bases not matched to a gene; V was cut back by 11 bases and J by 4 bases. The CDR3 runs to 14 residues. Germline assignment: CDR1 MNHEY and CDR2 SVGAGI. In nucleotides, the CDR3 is TGTGCCGGGAGGGTAGCGGATCGTTACAATGAGCAGTTCTTC. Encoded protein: CAGRVADRYNEQFF.

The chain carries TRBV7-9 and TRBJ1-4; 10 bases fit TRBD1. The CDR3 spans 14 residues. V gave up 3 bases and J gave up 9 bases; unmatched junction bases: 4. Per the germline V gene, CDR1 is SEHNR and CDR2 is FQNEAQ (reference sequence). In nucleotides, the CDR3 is TGTGCCAGCAGCTTTAGGGACAGGGGTCAAAAACTGTTTTTT. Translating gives CASSFRDRGQKLFF.

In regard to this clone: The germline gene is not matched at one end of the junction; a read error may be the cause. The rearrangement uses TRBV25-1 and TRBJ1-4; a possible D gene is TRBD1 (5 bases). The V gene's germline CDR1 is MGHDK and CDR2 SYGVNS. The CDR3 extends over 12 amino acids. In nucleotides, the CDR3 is TGTGCCAGCACCGGCCCCTTGGGGCCCGTCATTTTT. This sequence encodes CASTGPLGPVIF.

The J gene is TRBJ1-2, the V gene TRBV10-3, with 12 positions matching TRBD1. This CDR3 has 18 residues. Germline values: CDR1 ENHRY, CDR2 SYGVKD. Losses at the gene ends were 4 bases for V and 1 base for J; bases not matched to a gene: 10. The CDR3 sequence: CAISASGTGGPNNYGYTF. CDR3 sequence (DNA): TGTGCCATCAGTGCTTCCGGGACAGGGGGCCCCAATAACTATGGCTACACCTTC.

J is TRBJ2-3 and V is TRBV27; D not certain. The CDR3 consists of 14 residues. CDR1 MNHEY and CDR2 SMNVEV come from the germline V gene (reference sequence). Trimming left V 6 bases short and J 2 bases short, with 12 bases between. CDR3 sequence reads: CASSPGSTTDTQYF. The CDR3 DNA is TGTGCCAGCAGCCCCGGGTCCACCACAGATACGCAGTATTTT.

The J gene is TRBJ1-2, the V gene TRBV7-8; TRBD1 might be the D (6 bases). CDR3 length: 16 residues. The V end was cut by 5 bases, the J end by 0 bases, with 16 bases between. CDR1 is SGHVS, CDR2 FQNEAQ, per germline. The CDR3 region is CASSRSAGVSNYGYTF. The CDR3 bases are TGTGCCAGCAGCCGAAGCGCAGGGGTATCTAACTATGGCTACACCTTC. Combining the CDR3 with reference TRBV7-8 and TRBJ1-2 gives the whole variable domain GAGVSQSPRYKVAKRGQDVALRCDPISGHVSLFWYQQALGQGPEFLTYFQNEAQLDKSGLPSDRFFAERPEGSVSTLKIQRTQQEDSAVYLCASSRSAGVSNYGYTFGSGTRLTVV.

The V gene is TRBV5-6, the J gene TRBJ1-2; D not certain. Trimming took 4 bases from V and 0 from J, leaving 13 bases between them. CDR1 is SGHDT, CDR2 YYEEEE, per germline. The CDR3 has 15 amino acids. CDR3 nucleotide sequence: TGTGCCAGCAGCCCGACCTGGGCATCTAACTATGGCTACACCTTC. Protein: CASSPTWASNYGYTF.

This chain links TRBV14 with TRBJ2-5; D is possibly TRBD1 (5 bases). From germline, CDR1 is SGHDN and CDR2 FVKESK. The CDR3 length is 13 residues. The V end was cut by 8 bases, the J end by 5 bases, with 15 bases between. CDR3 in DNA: TGTGCCAGCTGTGCGTGGGGCGTGGAGACCCAGTACTTC. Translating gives CASCAWGVETQYF.

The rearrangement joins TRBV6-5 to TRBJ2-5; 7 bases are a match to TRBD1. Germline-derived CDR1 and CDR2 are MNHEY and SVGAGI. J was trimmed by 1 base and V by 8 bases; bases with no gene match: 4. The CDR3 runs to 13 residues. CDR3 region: CASWDSLQETQYF. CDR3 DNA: TGTGCCAGCTGGGACAGCCTCCAAGAGACCCAGTACTTC.

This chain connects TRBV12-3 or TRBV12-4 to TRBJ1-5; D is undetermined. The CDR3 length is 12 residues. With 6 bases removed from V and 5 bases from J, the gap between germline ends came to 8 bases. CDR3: CASRYGDQPQHF. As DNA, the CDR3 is TGTGCCAGCAGATACGGGGATCAGCCCCAGCATTTT.

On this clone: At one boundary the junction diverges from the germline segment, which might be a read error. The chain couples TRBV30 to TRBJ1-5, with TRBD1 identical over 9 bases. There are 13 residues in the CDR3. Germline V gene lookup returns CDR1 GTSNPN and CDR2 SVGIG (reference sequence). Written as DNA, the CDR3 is TGTGCCTGGAACAGGGGGCCTAATCAGGCCCAGCATTTT. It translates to CAWNRGPNQAQHF.

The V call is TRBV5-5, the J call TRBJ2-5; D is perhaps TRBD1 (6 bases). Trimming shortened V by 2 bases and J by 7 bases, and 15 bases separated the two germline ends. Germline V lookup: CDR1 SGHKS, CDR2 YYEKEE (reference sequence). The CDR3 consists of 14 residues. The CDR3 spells CASSFSQGMSTQYF. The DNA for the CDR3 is TGTGCCAGCAGCTTTAGTCAGGGGATGTCGACCCAGTACTTC.

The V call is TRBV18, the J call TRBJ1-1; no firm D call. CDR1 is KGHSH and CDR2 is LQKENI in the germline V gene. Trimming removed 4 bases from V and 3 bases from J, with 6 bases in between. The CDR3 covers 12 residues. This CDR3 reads CASSRADTEAFF. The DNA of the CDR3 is TGTGCCAGCTCACGGGCAGACACTGAAGCTTTCTTT.

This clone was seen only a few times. DNA of the CDR3: TGTGCCAGCTCAGAGACATCGACGAACACCGGGGAGCTGTTTTTT. This sequence encodes CASSETSTNTGELFF. The chain recombines TRBV18 with TRBJ2-2; D unclear. Trimming pared 5 bases from V and 0 bases from J, leaving 10 bases between. The CDR3 extends over 15 amino acids. CDR1 is KGHSH and CDR2 is LQKENI in the germline V gene.

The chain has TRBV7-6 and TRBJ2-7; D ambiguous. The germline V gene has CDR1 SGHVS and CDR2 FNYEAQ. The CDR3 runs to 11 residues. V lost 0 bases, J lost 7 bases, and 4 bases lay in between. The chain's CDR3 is CASSLAQEQYF. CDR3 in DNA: TGTGCCAGCAGCTTAGCTCAGGAGCAGTACTTC. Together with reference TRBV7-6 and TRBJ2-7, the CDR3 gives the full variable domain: GAGVSQSPRYKVTKRGQDVALRCDPISGHVSLYWYRQALGQGPEFLTYFNYEAQQDKSGLPNDRFSAERPEGSISTLTIQRTEQRDSAMYRCASSLAQEQYFGPGTRLTVT.